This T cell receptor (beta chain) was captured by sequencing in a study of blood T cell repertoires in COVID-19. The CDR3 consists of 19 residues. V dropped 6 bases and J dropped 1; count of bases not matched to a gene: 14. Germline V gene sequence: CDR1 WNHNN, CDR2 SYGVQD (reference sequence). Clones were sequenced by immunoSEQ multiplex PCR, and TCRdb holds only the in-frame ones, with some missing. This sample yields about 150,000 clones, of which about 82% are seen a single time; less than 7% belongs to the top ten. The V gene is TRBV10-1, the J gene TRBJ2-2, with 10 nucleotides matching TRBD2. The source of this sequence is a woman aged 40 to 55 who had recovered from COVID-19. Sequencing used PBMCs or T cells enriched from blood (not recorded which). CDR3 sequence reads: CASSPSRASGGRNTGELFF. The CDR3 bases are TGCGCCAGCAGCCCCTCGAGGGCTAGCGGGGGCCGGAACACCGGGGAGCTGTTTTTT.